This T cell receptor (beta chain) was obtained from a study of regulatory T cells in long-lasting Graves disease. The study's findings and limits: Patients with persistent disease showed a bias toward TRBV28, TRBJ1-2 and TRBJ2-5.

CDR1 is MDHEN, CDR2 SYDVKM, per germline. V shed 4 bases and J shed 4 bases, with 13 bases lying between them. The CDR3 is made up of 14 amino acids. Indicated time point: newly diagnosed GD, antithyroid drugs for less than 3 months. Making the TCR library involved RNA that had been extracted from PBMCs. Construction of the TCR beta libraries employed iRepertoire HTBI primers in conjunction with Arm-PCR of CDR3 regions. TCRdb called the multiplex PCR reads again in MiXCR, with one record for every CDR3 protein. The data hold approximately 210,000 distinct CDR3 sequences, with approximately 20% observed a single time. This clonotype was counted many times. Its antigen is not identified.

The sequenced sample was peripheral blood mononuclear cells (PBMCs), obtained at new diagnosis, from a patient treated with antithyroid drugs. The chain recombines TRBV28 with TRBJ1-2, with D unresolved. The TCR originated in a female donor with Graves disease. DNA of the CDR3: TGTGCCAGCAGTTCCCTCCTCAGAGGCTATGGCTACACCTTC. Its protein is CASSSLLRGYGYTF.